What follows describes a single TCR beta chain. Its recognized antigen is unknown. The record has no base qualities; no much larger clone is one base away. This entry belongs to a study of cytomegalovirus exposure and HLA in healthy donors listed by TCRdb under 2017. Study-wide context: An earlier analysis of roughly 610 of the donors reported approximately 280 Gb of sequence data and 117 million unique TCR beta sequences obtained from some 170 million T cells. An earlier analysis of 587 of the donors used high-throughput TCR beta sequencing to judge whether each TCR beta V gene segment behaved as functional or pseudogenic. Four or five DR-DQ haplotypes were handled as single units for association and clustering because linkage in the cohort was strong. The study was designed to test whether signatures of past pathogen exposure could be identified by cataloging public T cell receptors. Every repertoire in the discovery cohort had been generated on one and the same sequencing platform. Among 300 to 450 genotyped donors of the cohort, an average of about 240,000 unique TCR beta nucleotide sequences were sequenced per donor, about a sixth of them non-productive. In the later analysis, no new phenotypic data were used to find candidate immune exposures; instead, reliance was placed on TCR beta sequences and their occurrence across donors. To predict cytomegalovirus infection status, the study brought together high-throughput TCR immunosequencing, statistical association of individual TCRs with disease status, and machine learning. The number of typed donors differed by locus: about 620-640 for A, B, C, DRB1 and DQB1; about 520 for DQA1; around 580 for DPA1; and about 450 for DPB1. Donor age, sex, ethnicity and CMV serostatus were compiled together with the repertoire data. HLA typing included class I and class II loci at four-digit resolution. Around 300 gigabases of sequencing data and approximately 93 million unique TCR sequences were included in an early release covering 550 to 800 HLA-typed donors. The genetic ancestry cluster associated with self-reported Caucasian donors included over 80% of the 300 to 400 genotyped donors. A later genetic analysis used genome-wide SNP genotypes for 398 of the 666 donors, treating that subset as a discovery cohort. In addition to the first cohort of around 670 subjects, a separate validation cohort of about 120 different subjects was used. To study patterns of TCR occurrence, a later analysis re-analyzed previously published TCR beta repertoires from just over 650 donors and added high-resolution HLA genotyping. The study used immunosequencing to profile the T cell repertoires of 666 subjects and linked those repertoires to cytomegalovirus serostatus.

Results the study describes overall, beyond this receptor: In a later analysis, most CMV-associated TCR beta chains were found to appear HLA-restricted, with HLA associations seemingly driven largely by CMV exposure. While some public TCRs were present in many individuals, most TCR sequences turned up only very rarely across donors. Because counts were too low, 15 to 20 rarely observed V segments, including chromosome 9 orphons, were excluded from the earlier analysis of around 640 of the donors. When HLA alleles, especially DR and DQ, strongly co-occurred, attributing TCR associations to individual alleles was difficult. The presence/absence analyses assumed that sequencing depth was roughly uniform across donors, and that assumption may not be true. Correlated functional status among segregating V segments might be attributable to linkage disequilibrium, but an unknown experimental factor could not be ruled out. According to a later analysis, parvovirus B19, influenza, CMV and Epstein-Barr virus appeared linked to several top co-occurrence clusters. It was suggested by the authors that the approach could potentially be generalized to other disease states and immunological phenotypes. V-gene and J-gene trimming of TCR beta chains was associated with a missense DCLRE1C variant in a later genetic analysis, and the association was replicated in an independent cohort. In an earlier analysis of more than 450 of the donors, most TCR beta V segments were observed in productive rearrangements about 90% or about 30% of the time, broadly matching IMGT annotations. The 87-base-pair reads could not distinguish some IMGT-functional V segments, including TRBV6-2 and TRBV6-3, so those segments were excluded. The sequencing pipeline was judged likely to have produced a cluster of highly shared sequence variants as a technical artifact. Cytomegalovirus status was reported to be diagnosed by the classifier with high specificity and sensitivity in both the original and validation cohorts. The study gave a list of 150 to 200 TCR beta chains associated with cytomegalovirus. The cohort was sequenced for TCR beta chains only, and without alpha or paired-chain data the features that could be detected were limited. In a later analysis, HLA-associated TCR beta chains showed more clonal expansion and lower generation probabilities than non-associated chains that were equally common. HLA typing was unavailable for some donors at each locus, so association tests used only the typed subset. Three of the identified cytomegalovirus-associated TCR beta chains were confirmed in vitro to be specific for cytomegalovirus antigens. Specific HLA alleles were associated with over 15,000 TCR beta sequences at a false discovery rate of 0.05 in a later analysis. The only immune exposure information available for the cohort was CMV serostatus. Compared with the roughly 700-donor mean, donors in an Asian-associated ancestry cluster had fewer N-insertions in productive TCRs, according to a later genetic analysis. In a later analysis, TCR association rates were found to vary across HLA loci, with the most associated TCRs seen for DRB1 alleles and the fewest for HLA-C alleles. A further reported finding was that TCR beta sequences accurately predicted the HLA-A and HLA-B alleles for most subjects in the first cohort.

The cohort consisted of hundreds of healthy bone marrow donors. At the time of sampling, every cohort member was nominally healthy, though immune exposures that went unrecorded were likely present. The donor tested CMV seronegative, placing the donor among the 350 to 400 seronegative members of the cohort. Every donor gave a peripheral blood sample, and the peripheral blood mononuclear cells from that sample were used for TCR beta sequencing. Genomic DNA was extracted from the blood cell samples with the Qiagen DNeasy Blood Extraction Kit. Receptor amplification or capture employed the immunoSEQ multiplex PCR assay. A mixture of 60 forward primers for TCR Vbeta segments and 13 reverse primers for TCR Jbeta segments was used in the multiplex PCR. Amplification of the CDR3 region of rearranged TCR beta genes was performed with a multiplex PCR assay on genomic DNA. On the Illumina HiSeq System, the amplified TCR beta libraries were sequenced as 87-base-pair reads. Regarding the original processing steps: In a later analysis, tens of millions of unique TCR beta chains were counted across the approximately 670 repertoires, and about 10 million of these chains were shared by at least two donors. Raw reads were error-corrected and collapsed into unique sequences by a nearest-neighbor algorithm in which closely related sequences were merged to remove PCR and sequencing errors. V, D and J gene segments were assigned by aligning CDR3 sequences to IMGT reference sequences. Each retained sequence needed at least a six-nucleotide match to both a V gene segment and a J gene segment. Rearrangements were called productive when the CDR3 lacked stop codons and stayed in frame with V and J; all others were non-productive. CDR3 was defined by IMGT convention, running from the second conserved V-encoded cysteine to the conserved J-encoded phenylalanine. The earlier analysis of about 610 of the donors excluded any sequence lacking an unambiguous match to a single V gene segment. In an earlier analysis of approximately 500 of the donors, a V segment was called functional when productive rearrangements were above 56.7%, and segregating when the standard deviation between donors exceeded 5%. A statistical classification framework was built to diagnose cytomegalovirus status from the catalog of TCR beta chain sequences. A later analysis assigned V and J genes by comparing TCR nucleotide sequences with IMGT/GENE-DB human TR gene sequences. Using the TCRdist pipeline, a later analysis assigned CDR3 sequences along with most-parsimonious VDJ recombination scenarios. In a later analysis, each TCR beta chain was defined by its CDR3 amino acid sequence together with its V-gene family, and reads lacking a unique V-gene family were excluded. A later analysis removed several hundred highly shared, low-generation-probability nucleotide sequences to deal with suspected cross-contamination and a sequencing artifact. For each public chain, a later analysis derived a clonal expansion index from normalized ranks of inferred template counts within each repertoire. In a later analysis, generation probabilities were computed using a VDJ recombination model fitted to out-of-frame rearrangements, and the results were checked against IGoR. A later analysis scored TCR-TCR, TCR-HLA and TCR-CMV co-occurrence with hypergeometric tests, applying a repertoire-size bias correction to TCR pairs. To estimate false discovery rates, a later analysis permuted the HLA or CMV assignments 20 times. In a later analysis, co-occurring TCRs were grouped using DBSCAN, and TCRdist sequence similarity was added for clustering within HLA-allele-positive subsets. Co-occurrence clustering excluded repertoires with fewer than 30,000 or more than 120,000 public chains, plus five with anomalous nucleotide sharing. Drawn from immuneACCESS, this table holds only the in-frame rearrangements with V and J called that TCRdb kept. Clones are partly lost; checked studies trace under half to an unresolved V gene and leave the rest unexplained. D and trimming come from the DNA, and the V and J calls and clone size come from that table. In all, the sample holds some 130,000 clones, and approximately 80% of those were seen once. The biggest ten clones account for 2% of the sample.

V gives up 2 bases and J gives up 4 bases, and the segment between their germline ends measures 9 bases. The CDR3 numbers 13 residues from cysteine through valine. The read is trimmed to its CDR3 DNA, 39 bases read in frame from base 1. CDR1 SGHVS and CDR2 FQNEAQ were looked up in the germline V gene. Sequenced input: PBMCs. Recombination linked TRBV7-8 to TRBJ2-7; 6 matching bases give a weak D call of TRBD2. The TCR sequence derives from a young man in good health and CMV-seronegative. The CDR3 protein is CASSLKAGYEQYV. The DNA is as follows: TGTGCCAGCAGCTTAAAGGCGGGATACGAGCAGTACGTC.